What follows is one TCR beta chain and its context. Its antigen is not identified. The data were taken from a study of T cell responses to AZD1222 COVID-19 vaccine. Study background: Recipients boosted at about 4 weeks or about 12 weeks are pooled. General study results and limits: Dominant at 160-218 and 743-854, vaccine-associated CD4 TCRs also spanned spike. Possibly, clonal diversity was underestimated; donors were largely white British and included more females. The repertoires were collected only after the peak T cell response.

The trim removed 6 bases at V and 8 bases at J, leaving 8 bases unmatched. The CDR3 is 15 amino acids. Germline V gene lookup returns CDR1 MNHEY and CDR2 SVGAGI. The method was immunoSEQ multiplex PCR; TCRdb's version includes in-frame clones alone and lacks a portion of them. The sample consists of under 75,000 clones, 85% of them appearing once. The chain recombines TRBV6-5 with TRBJ1-5; 12 positions agree with TRBD1. The receptor's source is an adult in good health. The sample was peripheral blood, taken on day 0 of AZD1222 vaccination. In DNA form, the CDR3 reads TGTGCCAGCAGCACCGGGACAGGGGGCGCGGAGCCCCAGCATTTT. This gives the protein CASSTGTGGAEPQHF.